The 9 T cell receptor beta chains given below trace back to one sample, sequenced in a study of graft-versus-host responses after intestinal transplantation. TCRdb keeps only in-frame clones here, not all; method: immunoSEQ multiplex PCR. This table has over 100,000 clones, around nine tenths appearing once. Their specific antigens are unknown. Specimen: unstimulated CD4+ T cells sorted from spleen or lymph node cells, collected before transplant. The source is a human donor who was the organ donor for an intestinal transplant.

V and J are TRBV6-6 and TRBJ2-3; 10 nucleotides line up with TRBD2. After removal of 0 bases from V and 4 bases from J, the junction contained 4 bases not matched to a gene. CDR1 is MNHNY, CDR2 SVGAGI, per germline (reference sequence). The CDR3 covers 16 residues. The CDR3 here is CASSYSASGSPDTQYF. DNA of the CDR3: TGTGCCAGCAGTTACTCGGCTAGCGGGAGTCCAGATACGCAGTATTTT.

The chain is built from TRBV28 and TRBJ2-7; TRBD1 matches 8 bases. Unmatched junction bases numbered 15, after V lost 4 bases and J lost 4 bases. From germline, CDR1 is MDHEN and CDR2 SYDVKM. This CDR3 is built from 17 residues. In DNA, the CDR3 is TGTGCCAGCAGTTCCATCCTCCACAGGGGGAAGATTTACGAGCAGTACTTC. Amino acids: CASSSILHRGKIYEQYF. Looking up the rest from reference TRBV28 and TRBJ2-7 gives the full variable domain: DVKVTQSSRYLVKRTGEKVFLECVQDMDHENMFWYRQDPGLGLRLIYFSYDVKMKEKGDIPEGYSVSREKKERFSLILESASTNQTSMYLCASSSILHRGKIYEQYFGPGTRLTVT.

This clone was counted once. The J gene is TRBJ1-1, the V gene TRBV6-6; D is uncertain. Germline CDR1 and CDR2: MNHNY and SVGAGI (reference sequence). This CDR3 contains 16 residues. V was cut by 6 bases and J by 5 bases, with 22 bases left in between. CDR3 sequence: CASSGSGISERTEAFF. The CDR3 DNA sequence: TGTGCCAGCAGCGGATCGGGGATTTCGGAAAGGACTGAAGCTTTCTTT.

This clone has just one count. V is TRBV20-1 and J is TRBJ1-1, with unresolved D. Germline values: CDR1 DFQATT, CDR2 SNEGSKA (reference sequence). CDR3 length: 11 residues. V gave up 3 bases and J gave up 1 base, with 3 bases separating them. CDR3 sequence reads: CSASKNTEAFF. The CDR3 coding sequence is TGCAGTGCTAGTAAGAACACTGAAGCTTTCTTT.

The V gene is TRBV6-4, the J gene TRBJ2-7; 7 positions match TRBD2. The germline V gene encodes CDR1 MRHNA and CDR2 SNTAGT. With 2 bases clipped from V and 3 bases from J, the junction kept 10 bases outside the gene matches. The CDR3 is 16 residues long. The CDR3 here is CASSDPSGTDRYEQYF. CDR3 DNA sequence: TGTGCCAGCAGTGACCCGAGCGGGACCGACCGCTACGAGCAGTACTTC.

There are a few counts of this clone. The V and J genes are TRBV6-4 and TRBJ2-5, with 9 bases lining up with TRBD2. The length of the CDR3 is 13 residues. Germline V lookup: CDR1 MRHNA, CDR2 SNTAGT. J was trimmed by 2 bases and V by 7 bases; bases with no gene match: 2. The CDR3 region has the DNA TGTGCCAGCACCACTAGCGGGCAAGAGACCCAGTACTTC. It yields the protein CASTTSGQETQYF.

The chain uses TRBV14 and TRBJ2-3; no firm D call. CDR3 length: 13 residues. Germline CDR1 SGHDN, CDR2 FVKESK. V was pared by 1 base and J by 3 bases, with 5 bases between. The DNA for the CDR3 is TGTGCCAGCAGCCAAGTAGGGACAGATACGCAGTATTTT. This gives the protein CASSQVGTDTQYF.

The chain links TRBV2 to TRBJ2-7, with a possible D match to TRBD2 (6 bases). Germline V lookup: CDR1 SNHLY, CDR2 FYNNEI. CDR3 length: 12 amino acids. Between the trimmed V and J ends, which lost 6 bases and 1 base, there was a span of 7 bases. CDR3 DNA: TGTGCCAGCAGGGAGGGTTCCTACGAGCAGTACTTC. This sequence encodes CASREGSYEQYF.

J is TRBJ2-5 and V is TRBV4-1; D ambiguous. The CDR3 has 15 amino acids. V lost 4 bases to trimming and J lost 4 bases, with 16 bases between them. Germline loops: CDR1 MGHRA, CDR2 YSYEKL. The CDR3 DNA reads TGCGCCAGCAGCCGGGCCCTCCGGAGTCTAGAGACCCAGTACTTC. Translation: CASSRALRSLETQYF.